These 2 T cell receptor beta chains originate from one sample sequenced in a study of blood T cell repertoires in COVID-19. The assay was immunoSEQ multiplex PCR, and TCRdb's table has in-frame clones only and misses some. Altogether 190,000 or so clones are present, roughly 88% being singletons, with the ten largest covering more than 7.5%. Material for sequencing was PBMCs or T cells enriched from blood (not recorded which). All receptors derive from a woman under 40 who had recovered from COVID-19.

The chain has TRBV7-7 and TRBJ2-5; D might be TRBD2 (5 bases). The CDR3 is made up of 14 amino acids. Germline CDR1 is SSHAT and CDR2 is FNYEAQ (reference sequence). Trimming took off 5 bases at V and 6 bases at J, with 16 bases between the two ends. This CDR3 reads CASSREEREQTQYF. In DNA, the CDR3 is TGTGCCAGCAGCCGGGAAGAGAGGGAGCAGACCCAGTACTTC.

This rearrangement joins TRBV9 to TRBJ1-3, with a tentative D call TRBD1 (5 bases). Germline CDR1 and CDR2: SGDLS and YYNGEE. The CDR3 contains 14 residues. Trimming cost V 4 bases and J 4 bases, with 12 bases left between them. CDR3 region: CASSSGAQGNTIYF. DNA for the CDR3: TGTGCCAGCAGCAGTGGGGCCCAGGGAAACACCATATATTTT.